Sequencing of this TCR beta chain was carried out in a study of T-cell memory formation after mild COVID-19. Whole-study context: Largely donor-specific sequence clusters came from two donors.

As for this clonotype: Antigen unknown.

Study-wide findings and caveats: The study found contracting CD4+ clones mainly in CM and EM and contracting CD8+ clones in EMRA.

Each CDR3 protein is one row after TCRdb ran MiXCR on the 5' RACE reads. The table lists 210,000 or so distinct CDR3 sequences, around 26% of them singletons. The CDR3 totals 13 residues. The J segment lost 4 bases and the V segment lost 4 bases, leaving 1 base of the junction unmatched. Sequencing was carried out using PBMCs or a T cell subset sorted from them (not recorded which). The chain couples TRBV12-3 or TRBV12-4 to TRBJ2-3; TRBD2 aligns across 8 bases. The clonotype originates from an adult woman who had mild COVID-19 (a few samples of this study predate the infection). Cell type and time point are not known. The CDR3 sequence: CASSSLAADTQYF. DNA of the CDR3: TGTGCCAGCAGTTCACTAGCGGCAGATACGCAGTATTTT.